The next 4 T cell receptor beta chains were all read from a single sample in a study of human T cells and chemical hapten exposure. Time point described: patch test 1, 2 weeks after DPC sensitization. Regarding treatment: therapeutic diphenylcyclopropenone sensitization with weekly scalp DPC. TCRdb re-analysed the RACE reads in MiXCR, keeping a single row per CDR3 protein. The profile shows roughly 180,000 distinct CDR3 sequences, more than 20% of them singletons. The sample was whole blood, taken in connection with sensitization to the hapten diphenylcyclopropenone (DPC). The receptors here all came from a woman between 45 and 65 years old with alopecia areata. Some clones in this sample may be carry-over from other donors' samples.

This clonotype has only a few counts. J is TRBJ1-2 and V is TRBV5-1; D gene uncertain. CDR1 is SGHRS and CDR2 is YFSETQ in the germline V gene. V was cut by 4 bases and J by 3 bases, with 7 bases left in between. There are 12 residues in the CDR3. The CDR3: CASSPGHYGYTF. DNA for the CDR3: TGCGCCAGCAGCCCCGGACACTATGGCTACACCTTC.

The CDR3 coding sequence is TGCGCCAGCAGTGAGTCGGCTAGCGGGGGAGAGACCCAGTACTTC. Its translation is CASSESASGGETQYF. The chain combines TRBV10-1 with TRBJ2-5; TRBD2 agrees at 10 bases. With 0 bases clipped from V and 4 bases from J, the junction kept 2 bases outside the gene matches. The CDR3 contains 15 residues. The germline V gene encodes CDR1 WNHNN and CDR2 SYGVQD (reference sequence).

In this sample, this clonotype turned up a few times. The chain employs TRBV7-2 and TRBJ1-3, with D possibly being TRBD1 (5 bases). V was pared by 0 bases and J by 8 bases, with 14 bases between. The germline V gene encodes CDR1 SGHTA and CDR2 FQGNSA. The CDR3 length is 15 residues. The CDR3 here is CASSLALGARDTIYF. CDR3 DNA sequence: TGTGCCAGCAGCTTAGCGCTAGGGGCCCGGGACACCATATATTTT.

This clonotype came up a few times. The genes are TRBV5-1 and TRBJ1-4; a weak D match, TRBD1 (5 bases). Trimming left V 4 bases short and J 8 bases short, with 15 bases between. In germline, CDR1 is SGHRS, CDR2 YFSETQ. The CDR3 is made up of 14 amino acids. The CDR3 DNA sequence: TGCGCCAGCAGCGTCGACACGGGGGAAGAAAAACTGTTTTTT. This codes for CASSVDTGEEKLFF.